The clone carrying this T cell receptor (beta chain) was seen once. Its antigen is as yet unknown. The same CDR3 arises from other DNA sequences in this sample as well. The study ran its PCR with 60 Vbeta and 13 Jbeta primers. Produced via immunoSEQ multiplex PCR; TCRdb's table is partial and in-frame only. This sample has 210,000 or so clones, with roughly 80% found just once. The source of the sample is a study of cytomegalovirus exposure and HLA in healthy donors. Broader study findings: Overall, around 160 TCR beta chains were annotated as cytomegalovirus-associated. Later analysis placed DRB1 highest and HLA-C lowest in TCR association rates, which differed by HLA locus. The authors confirmed in vitro that three CMV-associated chains were specific for CMV antigens.

The germline V gene has CDR1 MDHEN and CDR2 SYDVKM. The CDR3 is 15 residues long. V dropped 6 bases and J dropped 5; count of bases not matched to a gene: 8. Material for sequencing was PBMCs. This TCR was recovered from a girl aged 10 to 17 in good health and CMV-seronegative. The J gene is TRBJ1-1, the V gene TRBV28, with 11 bases aligning to TRBD1. The CDR3 here is CASSLHGTGGTEAFF. The DNA for the CDR3 is TGTGCCAGCAGCCTTCATGGGACAGGGGGAACTGAAGCTTTCTTT.